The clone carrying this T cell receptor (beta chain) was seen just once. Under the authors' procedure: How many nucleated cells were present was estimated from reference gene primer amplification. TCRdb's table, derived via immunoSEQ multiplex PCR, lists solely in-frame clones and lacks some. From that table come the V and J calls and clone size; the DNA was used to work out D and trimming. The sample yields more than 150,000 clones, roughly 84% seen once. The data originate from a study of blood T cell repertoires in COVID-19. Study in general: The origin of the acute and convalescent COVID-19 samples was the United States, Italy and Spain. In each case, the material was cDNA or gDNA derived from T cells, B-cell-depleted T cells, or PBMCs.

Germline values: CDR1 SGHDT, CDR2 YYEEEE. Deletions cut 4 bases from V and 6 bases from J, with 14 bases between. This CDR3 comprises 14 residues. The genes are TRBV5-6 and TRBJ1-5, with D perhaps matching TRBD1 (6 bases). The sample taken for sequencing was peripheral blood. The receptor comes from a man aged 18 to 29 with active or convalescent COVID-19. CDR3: CASSHQGGAQPQHF. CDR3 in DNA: TGTGCCAGCAGCCATCAAGGGGGTGCTCAGCCCCAGCATTTT.